Listed below are T cell receptor beta chains from one sample, sequenced in a study of T cell responses to AZD1222 COVID-19 vaccine. Measured with immunoSEQ multiplex PCR; TCRdb has only the in-frame clones, and not every one. This sample yields 130,000 to 150,000 clones, of which 85% to 95% are seen a single time; 2.5% to 3% belongs to the top ten. Sequenced here: peripheral blood, sampled on day 0 of MenACWY control vaccination. The receptors were gathered from an adult in good health. Both conserved end residues are part of each CDR3. The D gene is left open where the match is weak. Only some rows state a clone size, as once, few, many or a class for expanded clones.

d_gene	v_gene	abundance	j_gene	CDR3aa	CDR3nt
TRBD2	TRBV5-1	NA	TRBJ2-7	CASSLASGRAGYFYEQYF	TGCGCCAGCAGCTTGGCTAGCGGGAGGGCCGGTTATTTCTACGAGCAGTACTTC
TRBD1	TRBV19	NA	TRBJ2-5	CASSGTGGTYGETQYF	TGTGCCAGTAGTGGGACAGGGGGCACTTATGGAGAGACCCAGTACTTC
TRBD1	TRBV4-1	NA	TRBJ1-3	CASSLRSKLTGKDIGNTIYF	TGCGCCAGCAGCCTACGTTCTAAGTTGACAGGGAAGGATATTGGAAACACCATATATTTT
NA	TRBV7-9	NA	TRBJ1-2	CASSFQGLDYGYTF	TGTGCCAGCAGCTTCCAGGGGCTTGACTATGGCTACACCTTC
NA	TRBV5-4	NA	TRBJ2-7	CASSRGTSPRGNEQYF	TGTGCCAGCAGCCGCGGAACTAGCCCAAGGGGGAACGAGCAGTACTTC
NA	TRBV7-9	NA	TRBJ2-7	CASSLSGDSYEQYF	TGTGCCAGCAGCTTATCAGGGGACTCCTACGAGCAGTACTTC
TRBD2	TRBV6-5	NA	TRBJ2-1	CASTRRAGGPNEQFF	TGTGCCAGCACGAGGAGAGCGGGAGGCCCCAATGAGCAGTTCTTC
NA	TRBV21-1	few	TRBJ2-2	CASRKPTPGGGDTGELFF	TGTGCCAGCAGGAAGCCTACTCCGGGCGGAGGGGACACCGGGGAGCTGTTTTTT
TRBD1	TRBV2	NA	TRBJ1-1	CASSLGQGLTFF	TGTGCCAGCAGTCTTGGACAGGGATTAACTTTCTTT
TRBD1	TRBV7-2	NA	TRBJ1-1	CASSTYRGGNTEAFF	TGTGCCAGCAGCACATACAGGGGGGGGAACACTGAAGCTTTCTTT
NA	TRBV19	NA	TRBJ2-7	CASSTRGAVYEQYF	TGTGCCAGTAGTACTCGGGGGGCAGTCTACGAGCAGTACTTC
TRBD2	TRBV11-2	NA	TRBJ2-1	CASSKLYSGSNNEQFF	TGTGCCAGCAGCAAACTCTATAGCGGGTCTAACAATGAGCAGTTCTTC
NA	TRBV2	NA	TRBJ1-1	CASVGRGGPEAFF	TGTGCCAGCGTTGGTAGGGGGGGACCTGAAGCTTTCTTT
TRBD1	TRBV5-1	NA	TRBJ2-1	CASHQGQLLDEQFF	TGCGCCAGCCACCAGGGACAGCTCCTGGATGAGCAGTTCTTC
NA	TRBV3-1/TRBV3-2	NA	TRBJ1-3	CASSRGNTIYF	TGTGCCAGCAGCCGGGGAAACACCATATATTTT
NA	TRBV18	NA	TRBJ1-5	CASSPSRAREGLGNQPQHF	TGTGCCAGCTCACCATCTAGAGCCAGGGAAGGTTTGGGCAATCAGCCCCAGCATTTT
TRBD2	TRBV9	NA	TRBJ2-5	CASSPAGGGAETQYF	TGTGCCAGCAGCCCTGCGGGCGGGGGGGCGGAGACCCAGTACTTC
NA	TRBV27	NA	TRBJ1-1	CASSLSSWQKNTEAFF	TGTGCCAGCAGTTTATCGAGTTGGCAAAAGAACACTGAAGCTTTCTTT
NA	TRBV4-2	NA	TRBJ1-6	CASSPRGNSYNSPLHF	TGTGCCAGCAGCCCCCGGGGGAATAGTTATAATTCACCCCTCCACTTT
TRBD1	TRBV20-1	NA	TRBJ1-5	CSASSITGQGVGSNQPQHF	TGCAGTGCTAGTTCTATCACCGGACAGGGGGTAGGGAGCAATCAGCCCCAGCATTTT
NA	TRBV5-1	NA	TRBJ2-7	CASKWDGSYEQYF	TGCGCCAGCAAGTGGGACGGATCCTACGAGCAGTACTTC
NA	TRBV7-8	NA	TRBJ1-5	CASSPQRISNQPQHF	TGTGCCAGCAGCCCGCAACGTATTAGCAATCAGCCCCAGCATTTT
TRBD2	TRBV10-3	NA	TRBJ2-3	CAISGTGGDTQYF	TGTGCCATCAGTGGGACGGGGGGTGATACGCAGTATTTT
TRBD1	TRBV27	NA	TRBJ1-2	CASSPGTEMYYGYTF	TGTGCCAGCAGTCCCGGGACAGAGATGTACTATGGCTACACCTTC
NA	TRBV2	once	TRBJ2-3	CASIRDGTDTQYF	TGTGCCAGCATACGGGACGGCACAGATACGCAGTATTTT
TRBD2	TRBV19	NA	TRBJ2-7	CASRTSGRGYEQYF	TGTGCCAGCCGGACTAGCGGGCGGGGGTACGAGCAGTACTTC
TRBD2	TRBV19	NA	TRBJ2-4	CASRTGLAGAGDIQYF	TGTGCCAGTAGGACGGGACTAGCGGGAGCGGGGGACATTCAGTACTTC
NA	TRBV2	NA	TRBJ2-1	CASSLEGGSYNEQFF	TGTGCCAGCAGCTTAGAAGGGGGCTCCTACAATGAGCAGTTCTTC
TRBD1	TRBV24-1	NA	TRBJ1-2	CATSDQGAGRANYGYTF	TGTGCCACCAGTGATCAGGGGGCTGGAAGGGCTAACTATGGCTACACCTTC
TRBD2	TRBV3-1/TRBV3-2	once	TRBJ2-1	CASKLAGDNEQFF	TGTGCCAGCAAACTAGCGGGAGACAATGAGCAGTTCTTC
NA	TRBV29-1	NA	TRBJ1-1	CSVERGLGTEAFF	TGCAGCGTTGAACGAGGGCTGGGAACTGAAGCTTTCTTT
NA	TRBV5-6	NA	TRBJ1-2	CASSFYRLEQTYGYTF	TGTGCCAGCAGCTTTTACAGATTGGAACAGACATATGGCTACACCTTC
NA	TRBV19	few	TRBJ1-3	CASSRSGVSGNTIYF	TGTGCCAGTAGTAGGAGTGGAGTCTCTGGAAACACCATATATTTT
NA	TRBV2	NA	TRBJ2-1	CASSDDGLRYNEQFF	TGTGCCAGCAGTGACGATGGGCTGCGCTACAATGAGCAGTTCTTC
TRBD1	TRBV3-1/TRBV3-2	NA	TRBJ2-4	CASSQIGTGMAKNIQYF	TGTGCCAGCAGCCAAATTGGGACAGGGATGGCCAAAAACATTCAGTACTTC
TRBD1	TRBV11-2	NA	TRBJ2-7	CASSSGQGGYEQYF	TGTGCCAGCAGCTCGGGACAGGGAGGCTACGAGCAGTACTTC
NA	TRBV3-1/TRBV3-2	NA	TRBJ2-7	CASSLRYPDSYEQYF	TGTGCCAGCAGCCTCCGATACCCGGACAGCTACGAGCAGTACTTC
NA	TRBV25-1	NA	TRBJ1-1	CASSGAGARAEAFF	TGTGCCAGCAGCGGAGCGGGAGCACGGGCTGAAGCTTTCTTT
NA	TRBV18	few	TRBJ2-7	CASSPYRASYEQYF	TGTGCCAGCTCACCGTACCGGGCCTCCTACGAGCAGTACTTC
NA	TRBV27	NA	TRBJ2-7	CASSPITLLNEQYF	TGTGCCAGCAGCCCCATTACGTTACTAAACGAGCAGTACTTC
TRBD1	TRBV5-1	NA	TRBJ1-5	CASKAGQGESNQPQHF	TGCGCCAGCAAGGCTGGACAGGGGGAAAGCAATCAGCCCCAGCATTTT
NA	TRBV18	NA	TRBJ1-2	CASSPAGVSRANYGYTF	TGTGCCAGCTCCCCAGCCGGGGTCTCCAGAGCTAACTATGGCTACACCTTC